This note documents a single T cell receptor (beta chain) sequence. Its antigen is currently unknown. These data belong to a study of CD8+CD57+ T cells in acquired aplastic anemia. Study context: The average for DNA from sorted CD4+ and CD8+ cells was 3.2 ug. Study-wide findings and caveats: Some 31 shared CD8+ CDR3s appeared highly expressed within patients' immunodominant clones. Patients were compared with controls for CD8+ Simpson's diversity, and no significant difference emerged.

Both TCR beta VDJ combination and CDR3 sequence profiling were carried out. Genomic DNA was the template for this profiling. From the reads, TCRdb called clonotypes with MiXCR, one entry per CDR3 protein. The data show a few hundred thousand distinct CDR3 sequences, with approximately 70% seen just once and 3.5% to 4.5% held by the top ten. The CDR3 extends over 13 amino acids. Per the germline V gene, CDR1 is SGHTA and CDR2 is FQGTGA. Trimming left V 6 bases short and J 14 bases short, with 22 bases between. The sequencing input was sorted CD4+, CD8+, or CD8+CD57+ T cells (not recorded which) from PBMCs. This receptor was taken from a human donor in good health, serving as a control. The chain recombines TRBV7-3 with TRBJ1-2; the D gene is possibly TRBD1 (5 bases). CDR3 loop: CASSLRGAMGYTF. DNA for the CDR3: TGTGCCAGCAGTCTAAGAGGGGCGATGGGTTATACCTTC.